The present T cell receptor beta chain was sequenced within a study of shared clonotypes between healthy human individuals. Overall study: The donors, a couple of women and three men, were aged 18 to 49. Whole-study results and caveats: Among donors, clonotype sharing was expected to be affected by sequencing depth.

Germline-derived CDR1 and CDR2 are SGHDT and YYEEEE. This CDR3 has 14 amino acids. V lost 3 bases, J lost 7 bases, and 5 bases stayed unmatched. This clone was counted a few times. The antigen is undetermined. Free of recent acute infections or vaccinations, the donors were healthy HIV-negative adults. Extraction of genomic DNA in unsorted samples used about 90 million PBMCs. Here immunoSEQ multiplex PCR was the method, and the copy in TCRdb shows in-frame clones only, minus some. The sample lists 530,000 or so clones; about three quarters were seen once. The rearrangement joins TRBV5-6 to TRBJ2-4; TRBD1 aligns across 9 bases. The sequenced sample consisted of PBMCs. This TCR was sampled from a woman between 40 and 55 years old in good health. Some clones in this sample may be carry-over from other donors' samples. The CDR3 bases are TGTGCCAGCAGCTACCGGGACAGGGAGAACATTCAGTACTTC. It codes for CASSYRDRENIQYF.